The 26 T cell receptor beta chains presented below share a single source sample, sequenced in a study of blood T cells in healthy people across ages. Next came a second PCR, run for about 6 to 12 cycles, which used a sample-barcoded 5' primer along with a J-beta primer mix. TCRdb redid the calling of the 5' RACE reads with MiXCR, one entry per CDR3 protein. Seen here are a few hundred thousand distinct CDR3 sequences, 27% observed once, and the top ten hold 15% to 20%. Sequencing was done on a sample of blood. These receptors were taken from a woman in her 70s in good health.

Written as DNA, the CDR3 is TGTGCCAGCATTCCTGAGGAGACCCAGTACTTC. Protein: CASIPEETQYF. This sequence joins TRBV6-5 and TRBJ2-5; the D is unclear. This CDR3 spans 11 amino acids. V lost 7 bases to trimming and J lost 5 bases, with 8 bases between them. The germline V gene has CDR1 MNHEY and CDR2 SVGAGI.

This clonotype has a handful of counts. The chain carries TRBV5-1 and TRBJ2-5; 8 nucleotides align to TRBD2. With V trimmed by 5 bases and J by 1 base, 7 bases remained unmatched. CDR3 length: 15 amino acids. The germline CDR1 and CDR2 sequences are SGHRS and YFSETQ. The CDR3 DNA follows: TGCGCCAGCAGGTTAGCGGGACGGTCCCAAGAGACCCAGTACTTC. Translation gives CASRLAGRSQETQYF. Full variable domain (remainder filled in from reference TRBV5-1 and TRBJ2-5): KAGVTQTPRYLIKTRGQQVTLSCSPISGHRSVSWYQQTPGQGLQFLFEYFSETQRNKGNFPGRFSGRQFSNSRSEMNVSTLELGDSALYLCASRLAGRSQETQYFGPGTRLLVL.

This clonotype was counted between two and nine times. This sequence joins TRBV25-1 and TRBJ1-2; TRBD1 aligns across 8 bases. The trim removed 6 bases at V and 8 bases at J, leaving 8 bases unmatched. The CDR3 length is 13 residues. The germline gives CDR1 MGHDK, CDR2 SYGVNS. The CDR3 DNA reads TGTGCCAGCAGGGGTGGACAGGGTAGCGGCTACACCTTC. Amino acids: CASRGGQGSGYTF.

The chain employs TRBV6-5 and TRBJ2-5, with D tentatively TRBD2 (6 bases). The J call may be mistaken, given a closer DNA end match to TRBJ2-7. This CDR3 is 15 amino acids long. Germline CDR1 reads MNHEY; CDR2 reads SVGAGI. The CDR3 DNA is TGTGCCAGCAGTTACTCGGACGGGGGAGGCTACGAGCAGTACTTC. It translates to CASSYSDGGGYEQYF.

The rearrangement links TRBV20-1 to TRBJ2-1; 9 nucleotides match TRBD2. CDR1 DFQATT and CDR2 SNEGSKA come from the germline V gene (reference sequence). The CDR3 loop spans 15 amino acids. The J segment lost 8 bases and the V segment lost 4 bases, leaving 12 bases of the junction unmatched. Written as DNA, the CDR3 is TGCAGTGCTACCCTCAGCGGGGGGCGAGGAGATGAGCAGTTCTTC. Translation gives CSATLSGGRGDEQFF.

This sequence joins TRBV9 and TRBJ1-1; D remains unclear. The CDR3 spans 15 residues. The V and J ends lost 2 bases and 2 bases respectively, with 13 bases between them. Germline CDR1 is SGDLS and CDR2 is YYNGEE. CDR3: CASSVDLVFNTEAFF. CDR3 nucleotide sequence: TGTGCCAGCAGCGTCGATCTCGTCTTTAACACTGAAGCTTTCTTT.

This chain links TRBV21-1 with TRBJ2-5. TRBV21-1 is a pseudogene segment. CDR3 length: 11 amino acids. The CDR3, as DNA: TGTGCCAGCAGCAAAAGGAGGACCCAGTACTTC. As protein: CASSKRRTQYF.

The V gene is TRBV19, the J gene TRBJ2-5, with 7 positions matching TRBD1. This CDR3 spans 14 amino acids. The germline V gene encodes CDR1 LNHDA and CDR2 SQIVND (reference sequence). Unmatched junction bases numbered 3, after V lost 4 bases and J lost 1 base. CDR3 sequence (DNA): TGTGCCAGTAGTAGGGGACAGCCCCAAGAGACCCAGTACTTC. Translating it yields CASSRGQPQETQYF. Full variable domain (remainder filled in from reference TRBV19 and TRBJ2-5): DGGITQSPKYLFRKEGQNVTLSCEQNLNHDAMYWYRQDPGQGLRLIYYSQIVNDFQKGDIAEGYSVSREKKESFPLTVTSAQKNPTAFYLCASSRGQPQETQYFGPGTRLLVL.

This chain connects TRBV29-1 to TRBJ2-1; D is unresolved. Germline V gene lookup returns CDR1 SQVTM and CDR2 ANQGSEA. CDR3 length: 13 residues. Deletions cut 7 bases from V and 4 bases from J, with 14 bases between. The CDR3 is CSGEHTNYNEQFF. Written as DNA, the CDR3 is TGCAGCGGGGAACACACAAATTACAATGAGCAGTTCTTC.

This clonotype was found many times. The chain uses TRBV5-1 and TRBJ2-7; 7 bases align to TRBD1. CDR3 length: 12 residues. V shed 4 bases and J 5 bases; nucleotides not matched to a gene: 3. Germline CDR1 is SGHRS and CDR2 is YFSETQ. CDR3 protein: CASSRDRDEQYF. The CDR3 nucleotides are TGCGCCAGCAGCCGGGACAGAGACGAGCAGTACTTC.

V usage is TRBV7-9 and J usage is TRBJ2-5; perhaps TRBD1 as D (6 bases). The DNA end lines up better with TRBJ2-7; the J call may be wrong. In germline, CDR1 is SEHNR, CDR2 FQNEAQ (reference sequence). This CDR3 region has 15 residues. In DNA, the CDR3 is TGTGCCAGCAGCTTAGACTATAGGGGGTTTGGCGAGCAGTACTTC. Its protein product is CASSLDYRGFGEQYF.

The chain links TRBV27 to TRBJ2-1, with 13 bases matching TRBD2. The germline V gene encodes CDR1 MNHEY and CDR2 SMNVEV (reference sequence). After removal of 6 bases from V and 0 bases from J, the junction contained 11 bases not matched to a gene. The CDR3 has 19 residues. Written as DNA, the CDR3 is TGTGCCAGCAGCCGCGGAGGGACTAGCGGGGACTCCTCCTACAATGAGCAGTTCTTC. Amino acids: CASSRGGTSGDSSYNEQFF.

V gene TRBV5-1 combines with J gene TRBJ2-2, with D unresolved. CDR1 and CDR2 (germline): SGHRS, YFSETQ. There are 13 residues in the CDR3. V was clipped by 4 bases and J by 4 bases, with 8 bases between them. Here the CDR3 DNA reads TGCGCCAGCAGCACGAGTCCCACCGGGGAGCTGTTTTTT. Its protein product is CASSTSPTGELFF.

The chain has TRBV5-1 and TRBJ1-6; unclear D gene. Germline CDR1 is SGHRS and CDR2 is YFSETQ. Trimming shortened V by 4 bases and J by 0 bases, and 11 bases separated the two germline ends. The CDR3 length is 16 residues. The CDR3 DNA sequence: TGCGCCAGCAGCGTTCGGCAGAGCTCCTATAATTCACCCCTCCACTTT. It codes for CASSVRQSSYNSPLHF.

This clonotype turned up a few times. The chain uses TRBV6-2 or TRBV6-3 and TRBJ2-2; D gene unclear. The germline CDR1 and CDR2 sequences are MNHEY and SVGEGT. Trimming removed 8 bases from V and 1 base from J, with 14 bases in between. The CDR3 loop spans 15 amino acids. This CDR3 reads CASEAPPMNTGELFF. The CDR3 nucleotides read TGTGCCAGCGAAGCCCCCCCTATGAACACCGGGGAGCTGTTTTTT.

The gene calls are TRBV10-1 and TRBJ1-6; TRBD1 might be the D (6 bases). Deletions cut 6 bases from V and 10 bases from J, with 10 bases between. The CDR3 contains 12 residues. CDR1 is WNHNN, CDR2 SYGVQD, per germline (reference sequence). The CDR3 DNA is TGCGCCAGCAGCTCAGGGGAATCACCCCTCCACTTT. The encoded protein is CASSSGESPLHF.

This clonotype was recorded many times. The chain joins TRBV4-2 to TRBJ1-2, with D uncertain. The CDR3 extends over 14 amino acids. The germline V gene has CDR1 LGHNA and CDR2 YNFKEQ. The V gene lost 0 bases and the J gene lost 4 bases, with 9 bases spanning the gap. CDR3 sequence (DNA): TGTGCCAGCAGCCAAGATTGGAATACCTATGGCTACACCTTC. Translating gives CASSQDWNTYGYTF.

This clonotype was seen a few times. The V call is TRBV12-3 or TRBV12-4, the J call TRBJ1-1; D perhaps matches TRBD1 (5 bases). Trimming took off 7 bases at V and 12 bases at J, with 27 bases between the two ends. The CDR3 runs to 15 residues. The CDR3 DNA is TGTGCCAGCAAAGCCTCGCTTCAAGGGGCCCTTGAGTCTTTCTTT. The encoded protein is CASKASLQGALESFF.

This chain uses TRBV12-3 or TRBV12-4 with TRBJ1-2; D is undetermined. The CDR3 extends over 12 amino acids. With 6 bases removed from V and 5 bases from J, the gap between germline ends came to 10 bases. CDR3 region: CASSPKRYGYTF. CDR3 coding DNA: TGTGCCAGCAGCCCCAAACGGTATGGCTACACCTTC.

Only one count was recorded for this clonotype. This CDR3 reads CASSPDPRLNTGELFF. DNA for the CDR3: TGTGCCAGCAGCCCAGACCCAAGACTTAACACCGGGGAGCTGTTTTTT. The chain employs TRBV7-3 and TRBJ2-2; no reliable D call. The CDR3 consists of 16 residues. V was shortened by 5 bases and J by 2 bases, with 15 bases between the two germline ends. Germline V gene lookup returns CDR1 SGHTA and CDR2 FQGTGA.

The chain joins TRBV19 to TRBJ1-4, with TRBD1 as a possible D gene (5 bases). The CDR3 runs to 15 residues. Germline loops: CDR1 LNHDA, CDR2 SQIVND (reference sequence). V was clipped by 3 bases and J by 4 bases, with 12 bases between them. As DNA, the CDR3 is TGTGCCAGTAGTATCGGCAGGGAAGGTAATGAAAAACTGTTTTTT. This sequence encodes CASSIGREGNEKLFF. Combining the CDR3 with reference TRBV19 and TRBJ1-4 gives the whole variable domain DGGITQSPKYLFRKEGQNVTLSCEQNLNHDAMYWYRQDPGQGLRLIYYSQIVNDFQKGDIAEGYSVSREKKESFPLTVTSAQKNPTAFYLCASSIGREGNEKLFFGSGTQLSVL.

This clonotype turned up a few times. The gene calls are TRBV7-2 and TRBJ1-5, with D possibly TRBD1 on 5 matching bases. Looked up from germline, CDR1 is SGHTA and CDR2 is FQGNSA. The length of the CDR3 is 15 residues. Trimming shortened V by 7 bases and J by 3 bases, and 16 bases separated the two germline ends. Here the CDR3 DNA reads TGTGCCAGCAACTCCGGGAGGGGCATCAATCAGCCCCAGCATTTT. Protein product: CASNSGRGINQPQHF.

This clonotype was counted between two and nine times. The chain has TRBV20-1 and TRBJ2-2; D is ambiguous. This CDR3 spans 11 amino acids. The V end was cut by 6 bases, the J end by 1 base, with 3 bases between. Germline values: CDR1 DFQATT, CDR2 SNEGSKA (reference sequence). The chain's CDR3 is CSAKNTGELFF. In DNA form, the CDR3 reads TGCAGTGCCAAGAACACCGGGGAGCTGTTTTTT.

V usage is TRBV4-3 and J usage is TRBJ1-2; no definite D call. The V gene lost 1 base and the J gene lost 4 bases, with 10 bases spanning the gap. From germline, CDR1 is LGHNA and CDR2 YSLEER. This CDR3 comprises 14 residues. CDR3 amino acids: CASSQAISGYGYTF. The DNA of the CDR3 is TGCGCCAGCAGCCAAGCAATCTCTGGCTATGGCTACACCTTC.

The chain has TRBV14 and TRBJ2-5; D call uncertain. This CDR3 comprises 16 residues. The V end was cut by 0 bases, the J end by 0 bases, with 11 bases between. Germline-derived CDR1 and CDR2 are SGHDN and FVKESK. The DNA for the CDR3 is TGTGCCAGCAGCCAAGATGGGTGGACGTACCAAGAGACCCAGTACTTC. Translation gives CASSQDGWTYQETQYF.

V usage is TRBV7-9 and J usage is TRBJ2-7; tentatively, D is TRBD2 (5 bases). The CDR3 loop spans 12 amino acids. CDR1 is SEHNR, CDR2 FQNEAQ, per germline (reference sequence). V dropped 9 bases and J dropped 5 bases, with 14 bases sitting between them. CDR3 DNA: TGTGCCAGTAGCGTCAGGACGAACGAGCAGTACTTC. Protein product: CASSVRTNEQYF.